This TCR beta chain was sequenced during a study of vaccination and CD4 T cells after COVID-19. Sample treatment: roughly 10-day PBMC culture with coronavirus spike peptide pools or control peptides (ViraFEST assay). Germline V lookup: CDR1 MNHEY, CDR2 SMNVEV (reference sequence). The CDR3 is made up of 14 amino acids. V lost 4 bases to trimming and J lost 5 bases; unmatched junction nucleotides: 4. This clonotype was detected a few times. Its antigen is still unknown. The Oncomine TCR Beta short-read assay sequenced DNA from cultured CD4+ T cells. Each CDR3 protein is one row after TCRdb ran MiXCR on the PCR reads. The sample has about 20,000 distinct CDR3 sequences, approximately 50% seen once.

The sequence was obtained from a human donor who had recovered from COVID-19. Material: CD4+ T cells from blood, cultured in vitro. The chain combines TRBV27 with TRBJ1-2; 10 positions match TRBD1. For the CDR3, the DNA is TGTGCCAGCAGTTCCGGACAGGGGGGTTATGGCTACACCTTC. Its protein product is CASSSGQGGYGYTF.